The 17 T cell receptor beta chains presented below share a single source sample, sequenced in a study of shared clonotypes between healthy human individuals. Sequencing was performed with immunoSEQ multiplex PCR; in TCRdb, only in-frame clones are kept and a portion is missing. The sample carries about 2.4 million clones, over 85% recorded once. Specimen: naive CD4+ T cells from PBMCs. The subset is: CD45RA+ positively selected. Receptors were obtained from a man between 18 and 35 years old in good health. Some clones in this sample may be carry-over from other donors' samples.

In its sample, this clone was seen once. This sequence joins TRBV20-1 and TRBJ1-2, with 7 bases that match TRBD1. The V gene end was trimmed by 5 bases and the J gene end by 8 bases; junction bases not matched to a gene: 5. The CDR3 contains 11 residues. Germline V lookup: CDR1 DFQATT, CDR2 SNEGSKA (reference sequence). CDR3 nucleotides: TGCAGTGCTGAAGACAGGGCGGGCTACACCTTC. Protein sequence: CSAEDRAGYTF.

V gene TRBV5-4 combines with J gene TRBJ2-2; the D is unclear. The CDR3 has 15 residues. Trimming took 0 bases from V and 2 from J, leaving 8 bases between them. Germline CDR1 reads SGHNT; CDR2 reads YYREEE (reference sequence). The CDR3, as DNA: TGTGCCAGCAGCTTGGCACTCGTTAACACCGGGGAGCTGTTTTTT. Residues: CASSLALVNTGELFF.

V is TRBV19 and J is TRBJ1-2, with TRBD1 identical over 7 bases. The CDR3 has 16 amino acids. From germline, CDR1 is LNHDA and CDR2 SQIVND (reference sequence). The V and J ends lost 1 base and 2 bases, in that order; junction bases with no gene match: 7. CDR3 nucleotides: TGTGCCAGTAGTATAGGAGGGGGCCGCGAAAACTATGGCTACACCTTC. It is translated as CASSIGGGRENYGYTF.

This clone was seen just once. The chain is built from TRBV6-6 and TRBJ1-1, with D unclear. V was clipped by 0 bases and J by 1 base, with 12 bases between them. The CDR3 runs to 16 residues. Germline V gene sequence: CDR1 MNHNY, CDR2 SVGAGI (reference sequence). CDR3 in DNA: TGTGCCAGCAGTTACTCGATGGTATCGGGGAACACTGAAGCTTTCTTT. Protein: CASSYSMVSGNTEAFF.

The rearrangement uses TRBV7-9 and TRBJ2-3; 7 positions match TRBD2. This CDR3 spans 15 amino acids. CDR1 and CDR2 (germline): SEHNR, FQNEAQ (reference sequence). J was trimmed by 5 bases and V by 1 base; bases with no gene match: 6. DNA for the CDR3: TGTGCCAGCAGCTTAGGGCGGGAGAAGAGAGATACGCAGTATTTT. This codes for CASSLGREKRDTQYF.

This clone occurred a few times. This specimen includes other DNA sequences encoding the same CDR3. The chain has TRBV6-1 and TRBJ1-5; D is unclear. V shed 6 bases and J shed 1 base, with 4 bases lying between them. The germline V gene has CDR1 MNHNS and CDR2 SASEGT. CDR3 length: 12 amino acids. In DNA, the CDR3 is TGTGCCAGCAGCGACAGCAATCAGCCCCAGCATTTT. Amino acid sequence: CASSDSNQPQHF.

Regarding this clone: Other DNA sequences in this sample translate to the same CDR3. The V gene is TRBV2, the J gene TRBJ2-7; 7 bases are a match to TRBD2. CDR1 and CDR2 (germline): SNHLY, FYNNEI. After removal of 6 bases from V and 6 bases from J, the junction contained 2 bases not matched to a gene. The CDR3 is made up of 11 amino acids. The CDR3 sequence is CASSVAGEQYF. The CDR3 DNA reads TGTGCCAGCAGCGTAGCGGGCGAGCAGTACTTC.

This chain connects TRBV7-8 to TRBJ1-2, with D unresolved. The germline CDR1 and CDR2 sequences are SGHVS and FQNEAQ. The V and J ends lost 3 bases and 6 bases respectively, with 14 bases between them. CDR3 length equals 14 residues. CDR3 bases: TGTGCCAGCAGCTTCTCCCCGGTTGTGGATGGCTACACCTTC. Translation: CASSFSPVVDGYTF. The variable domain in full, with the rest retrieved from reference TRBV7-8 and TRBJ1-2, is GAGVSQSPRYKVAKRGQDVALRCDPISGHVSLFWYQQALGQGPEFLTYFQNEAQLDKSGLPSDRFFAERPEGSVSTLKIQRTQQEDSAVYLCASSFSPVVDGYTFGSGTRLTVV.

V gene TRBV11-2 combines with J gene TRBJ2-7, with D unclear. V lost 5 bases and J 2 bases, leaving 19 bases between the germline ends. This CDR3 comprises 16 residues. CDR1 and CDR2 (germline): SGHAT, FQNNGV. Written as DNA, the CDR3 is TGTGCCAGCAGCACCCTAAGGCGGACGGAAGCCTACGAGCAGTACTTC. Translation: CASSTLRRTEAYEQYF. The whole variable domain, remainder taken from reference TRBV11-2 and TRBJ2-7, is EAGVAQSPRYKIIEKRQSVAFWCNPISGHATLYWYQQILGQGPKLLIQFQNNGVVDDSQLPKDRFSAERLKGVDSTLKIQPAKLEDSAVYLCASSTLRRTEAYEQYFGPGTRLTVT.

The chain couples TRBV11-1 to TRBJ2-3; D gene uncertain. This CDR3 comprises 15 residues. Germline V gene data show CDR1 as SGHAT and CDR2 as FQDESV (reference sequence). The V and J ends lost 5 bases and 0 bases respectively, with 12 bases between them. The CDR3 is CASSPGRLSTDTQYF. The CDR3 nucleotides read TGTGCCAGCAGCCCCGGACGACTGAGCACAGATACGCAGTATTTT.

This clone was seen once. The chain is built from TRBV27 and TRBJ2-1, with TRBD2 matching over 7 bases. The germline V gene encodes CDR1 MNHEY and CDR2 SMNVEV (reference sequence). V lost 6 bases and J lost 6; bases outside the gene matches: 5. This CDR3 has 13 amino acids. In nucleotides, the CDR3 is TGTGCCAGCAGCCAAGGGACTATCAATGAGCAGTTCTTC. Translating gives CASSQGTINEQFF.

Regarding this clone: This CDR3 is also generated by other DNA sequences in the sample. This chain joins TRBV28 and TRBJ2-5; D gene uncertain. Trimming pared 5 bases from V and 5 bases from J, leaving 6 bases between. This CDR3 spans 11 amino acids. CDR1 and CDR2 (germline): MDHEN, SYDVKM. The CDR3 DNA follows: TGTGCCAGCAGTCTTCGCGAGACCCAGTACTTC. It translates to CASSLRETQYF.

The chain is built from TRBV6-5 and TRBJ1-1; the match to TRBD1 covers 9 bases. The V segment lost 5 bases and the J segment 4 bases; nucleotides outside the gene matches: 8. There are 15 residues in the CDR3. The V gene's germline CDR1 is MNHEY and CDR2 SVGAGI. The CDR3: CASSRPGQGITEAFF. Written as DNA, the CDR3 is TGTGCCAGCAGTCGGCCGGGACAGGGTATCACTGAAGCTTTCTTT.

CDR3 sequence reads: CSVELAGVEQYF. In nucleotides, the CDR3 is TGCAGCGTTGAACTAGCGGGAGTTGAGCAGTACTTC. The V call is TRBV29-1, the J call TRBJ2-7, with 10 bases identical to TRBD2. With V trimmed by 2 bases and J by 7 bases, 2 bases remained unmatched. The germline V gene encodes CDR1 SQVTM and CDR2 ANQGSEA. The CDR3 runs 12 residues.

The V gene is TRBV7-9, the J gene TRBJ2-1, with D possibly being TRBD1 (6 bases). The CDR3 sequence is 18 residues long. Germline values: CDR1 SEHNR, CDR2 FQNEAQ (reference sequence). Trimming took off 2 bases at V and 1 base at J, with 18 bases between the two ends. As DNA, the CDR3 is TGTGCCAGCAGCTTAAGCCCGGAACAGGGACCGTCCTACAATGAGCAGTTCTTC. It is translated as CASSLSPEQGPSYNEQFF.

This chain connects TRBV6-1 to TRBJ1-1; 7 bases align to TRBD1. CDR3 size: 13 residues. V shed 4 bases and J 8 bases; nucleotides not matched to a gene: 7. Germline CDR1 MNHNS, CDR2 SASEGT. For the CDR3, the DNA is TGTGCCAGCAGTGCCTCAGGGGGATGGGAAGCTTTCTTT. This codes for CASSASGGWEAFF.

The rearrangement joins TRBV29-1 to TRBJ1-1; D remains ambiguous. Germline V gene lookup returns CDR1 SQVTM and CDR2 ANQGSEA. The V end lost 2 bases, the J end lost 10 bases, and 17 bases lay between the germline ends. The CDR3 loop spans 13 amino acids. For the CDR3, the DNA is TGCAGCGTTGAATTATGGTCAAAACAAACAGCTTTCTTT. It specifies CSVELWSKQTAFF.